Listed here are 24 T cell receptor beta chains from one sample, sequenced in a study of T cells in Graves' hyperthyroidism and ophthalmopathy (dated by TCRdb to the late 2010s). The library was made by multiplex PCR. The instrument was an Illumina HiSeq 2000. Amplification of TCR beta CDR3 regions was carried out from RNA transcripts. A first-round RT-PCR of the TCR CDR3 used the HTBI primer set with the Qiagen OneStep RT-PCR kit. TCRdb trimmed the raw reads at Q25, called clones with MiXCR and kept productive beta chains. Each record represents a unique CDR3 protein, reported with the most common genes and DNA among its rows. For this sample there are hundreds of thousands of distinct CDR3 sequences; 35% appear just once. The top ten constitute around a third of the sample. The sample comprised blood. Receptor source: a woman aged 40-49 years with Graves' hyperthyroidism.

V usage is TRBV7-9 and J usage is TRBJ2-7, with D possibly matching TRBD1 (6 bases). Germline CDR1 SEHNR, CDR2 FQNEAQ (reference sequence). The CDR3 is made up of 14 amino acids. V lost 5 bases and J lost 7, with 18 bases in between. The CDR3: CASSPDRTASEQYF. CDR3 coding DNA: TGTGCCAGCAGCCCAGACCGGACAGCCTCTGAGCAGTACTTC.

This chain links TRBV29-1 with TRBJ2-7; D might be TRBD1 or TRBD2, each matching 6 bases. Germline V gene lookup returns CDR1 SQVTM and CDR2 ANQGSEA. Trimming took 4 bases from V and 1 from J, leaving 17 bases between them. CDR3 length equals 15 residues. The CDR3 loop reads CSVAALGGLSYEQYF. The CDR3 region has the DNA TGCAGCGTTGCAGCCTTAGGGGGGTTGTCCTACGAGCAGTACTTC.

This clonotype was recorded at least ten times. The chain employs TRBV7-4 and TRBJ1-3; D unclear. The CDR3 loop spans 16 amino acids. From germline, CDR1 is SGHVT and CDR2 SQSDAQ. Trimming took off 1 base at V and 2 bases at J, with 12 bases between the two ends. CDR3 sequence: CASSLVKVRPGNTIYF. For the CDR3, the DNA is TGTGCCAGCAGCTTAGTGAAGGTTCGTCCTGGAAACACCATATATTTT.

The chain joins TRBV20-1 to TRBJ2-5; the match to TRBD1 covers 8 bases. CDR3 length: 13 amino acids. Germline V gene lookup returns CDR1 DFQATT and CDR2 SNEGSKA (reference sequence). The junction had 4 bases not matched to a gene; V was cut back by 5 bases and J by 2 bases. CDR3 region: CSASGTGQETQYF. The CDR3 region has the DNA TGCAGTGCTTCCGGGACAGGTCAAGAGACCCAGTACTTC.

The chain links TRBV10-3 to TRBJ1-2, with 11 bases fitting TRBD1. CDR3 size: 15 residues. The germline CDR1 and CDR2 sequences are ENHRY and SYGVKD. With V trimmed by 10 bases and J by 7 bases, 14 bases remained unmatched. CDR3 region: CASNQPGQGAFGYTF. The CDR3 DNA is TGTGCCAGCAACCAACCTGGACAGGGGGCTTTTGGCTACACCTTC.

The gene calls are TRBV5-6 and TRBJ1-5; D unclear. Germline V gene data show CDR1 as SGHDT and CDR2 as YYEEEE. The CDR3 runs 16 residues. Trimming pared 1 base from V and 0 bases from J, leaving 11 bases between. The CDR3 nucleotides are TGTGCCAGCAGCTTGCGGGAAAGGTATAGCAATCAGCCCCAGCATTTT. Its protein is CASSLRERYSNQPQHF. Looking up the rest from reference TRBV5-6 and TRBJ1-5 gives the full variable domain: DAGVTQSPTHLIKTRGQQVTLRCSPKSGHDTVSWYQQALGQGPQFIFQYYEEEERQRGNFPDRFSGHQFPNYSSELNVNALLLGDSALYLCASSLRERYSNQPQHFGDGTRLSIL.

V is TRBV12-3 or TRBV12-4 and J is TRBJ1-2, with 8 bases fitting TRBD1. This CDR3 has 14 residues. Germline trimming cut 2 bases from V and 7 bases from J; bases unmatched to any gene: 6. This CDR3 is CASSLQGAIGGYTF. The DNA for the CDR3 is TGTGCCAGCAGTTTACAGGGGGCAATCGGTGGCTACACCTTC.

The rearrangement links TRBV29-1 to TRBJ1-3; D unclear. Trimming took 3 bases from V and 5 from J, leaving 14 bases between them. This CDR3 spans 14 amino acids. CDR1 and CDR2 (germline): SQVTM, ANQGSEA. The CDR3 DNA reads TGCAGCGTTGACGACGGGGTAGGAAGAAACACCATATATTTT. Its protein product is CSVDDGVGRNTIYF.

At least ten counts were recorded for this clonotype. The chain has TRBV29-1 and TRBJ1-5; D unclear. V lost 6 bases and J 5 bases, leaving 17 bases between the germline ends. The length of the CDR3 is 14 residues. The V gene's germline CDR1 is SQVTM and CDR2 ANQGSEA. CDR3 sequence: CSVASETRDQPQHF. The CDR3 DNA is TGCAGCGTGGCAAGCGAGACTCGCGATCAGCCCCAGCATTTT.

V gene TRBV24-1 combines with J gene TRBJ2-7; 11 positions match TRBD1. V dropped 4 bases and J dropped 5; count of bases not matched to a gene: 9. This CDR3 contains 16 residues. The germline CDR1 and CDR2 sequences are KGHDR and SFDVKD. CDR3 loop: CATSETGTGGINEQYF. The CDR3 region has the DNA TGTGCCACCAGTGAGACAGGGACAGGGGGAATAAACGAGCAGTACTTC.

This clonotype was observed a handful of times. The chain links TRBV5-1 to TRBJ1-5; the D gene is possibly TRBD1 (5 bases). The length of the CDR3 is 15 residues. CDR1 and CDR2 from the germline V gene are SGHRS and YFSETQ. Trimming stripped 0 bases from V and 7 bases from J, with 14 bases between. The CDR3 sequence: CASSLAGTLGQPQHF. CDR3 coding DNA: TGCGCCAGCAGCTTGGCCGGGACCCTGGGGCAGCCCCAGCATTTT. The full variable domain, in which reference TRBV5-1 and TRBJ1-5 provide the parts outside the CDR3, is KAGVTQTPRYLIKTRGQQVTLSCSPISGHRSVSWYQQTPGQGLQFLFEYFSETQRNKGNFPGRFSGRQFSNSRSEMNVSTLELGDSALYLCASSLAGTLGQPQHFGDGTRLSIL.

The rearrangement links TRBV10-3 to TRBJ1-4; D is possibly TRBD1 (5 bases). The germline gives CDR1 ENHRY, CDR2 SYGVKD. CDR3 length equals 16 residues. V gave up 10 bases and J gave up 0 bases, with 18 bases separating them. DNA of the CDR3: TGTGCCACCCAACGGCAGGGAGAGGCAACTAATGAAAAACTGTTTTTT. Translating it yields CATQRQGEATNEKLFF.

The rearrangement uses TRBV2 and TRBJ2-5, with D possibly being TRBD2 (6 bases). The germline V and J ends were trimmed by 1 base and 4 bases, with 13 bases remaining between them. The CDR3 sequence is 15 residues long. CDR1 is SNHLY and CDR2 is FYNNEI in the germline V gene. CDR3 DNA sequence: TGTGCCAGCAGTGAAGGTGGGGGGATTGGAGAGACCCAGTACTTC. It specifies CASSEGGGIGETQYF.

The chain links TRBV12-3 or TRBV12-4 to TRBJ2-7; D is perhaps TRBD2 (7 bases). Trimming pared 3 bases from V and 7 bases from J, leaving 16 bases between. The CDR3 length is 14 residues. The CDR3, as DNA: TGTGCCAGCAGTTTGGATGGGGGGGCTCGGGAGCAGTACTTC. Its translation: CASSLDGGAREQYF.

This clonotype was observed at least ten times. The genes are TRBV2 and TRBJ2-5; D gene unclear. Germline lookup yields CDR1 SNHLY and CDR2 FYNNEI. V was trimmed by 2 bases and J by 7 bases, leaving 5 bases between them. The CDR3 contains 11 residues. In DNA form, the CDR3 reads TGTGCCAGCAGTGAAATGGTGACCCAGTACTTC. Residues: CASSEMVTQYF.

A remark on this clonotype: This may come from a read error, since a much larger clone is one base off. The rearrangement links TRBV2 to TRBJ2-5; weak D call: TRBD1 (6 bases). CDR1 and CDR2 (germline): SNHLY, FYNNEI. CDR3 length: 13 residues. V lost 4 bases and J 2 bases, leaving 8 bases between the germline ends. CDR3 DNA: TGTGCCAGCAGTGGACAGGTACAAGAGACCCAGTACTTC. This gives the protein CASSGQVQETQYF.

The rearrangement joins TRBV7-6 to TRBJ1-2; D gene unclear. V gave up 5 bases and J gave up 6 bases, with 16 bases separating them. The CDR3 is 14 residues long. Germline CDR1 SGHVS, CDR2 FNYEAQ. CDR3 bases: TGTGCCAGCAGCCCCCAGGCAGGTTCAGATGGCTACACCTTC. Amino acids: CASSPQAGSDGYTF.

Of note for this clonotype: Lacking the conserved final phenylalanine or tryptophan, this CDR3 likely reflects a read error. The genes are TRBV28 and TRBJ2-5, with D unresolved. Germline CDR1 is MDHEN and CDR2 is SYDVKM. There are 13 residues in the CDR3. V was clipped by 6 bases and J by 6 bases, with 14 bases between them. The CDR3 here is CASSMEGRKTQYL. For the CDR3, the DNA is TGTGCCAGCAGCATGGAAGGGCGGAAGACCCAGTACCTC.

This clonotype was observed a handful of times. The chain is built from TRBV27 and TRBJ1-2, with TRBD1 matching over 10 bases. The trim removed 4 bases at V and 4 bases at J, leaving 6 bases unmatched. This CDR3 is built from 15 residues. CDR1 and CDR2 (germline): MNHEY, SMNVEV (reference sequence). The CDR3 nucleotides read TGTGCCAGCAGTTCGATGGGACAGGGGAGCTATGGCTACACCTTC. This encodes CASSSMGQGSYGYTF.

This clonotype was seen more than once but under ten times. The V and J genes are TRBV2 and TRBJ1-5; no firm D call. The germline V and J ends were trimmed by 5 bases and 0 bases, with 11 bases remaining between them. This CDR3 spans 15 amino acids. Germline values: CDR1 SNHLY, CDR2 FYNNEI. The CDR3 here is CASSLWEYSNQPQHF. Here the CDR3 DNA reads TGTGCCAGCAGTTTATGGGAATATAGCAATCAGCCCCAGCATTTT.

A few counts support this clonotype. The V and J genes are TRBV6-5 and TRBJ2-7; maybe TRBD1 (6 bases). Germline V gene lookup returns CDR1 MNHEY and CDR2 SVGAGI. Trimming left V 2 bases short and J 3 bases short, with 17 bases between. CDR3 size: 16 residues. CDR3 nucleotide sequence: TGTGCCAGCAGTTACGCGGACAGCGAATTATTCTACGAGCAGTACTTC. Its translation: CASSYADSELFYEQYF.

In nucleotides, the CDR3 is TGTGCCAGCAGCCAAGACCAGACCCAGTACTTC. This translates into CASSQDQTQYF. The J gene is TRBJ2-5, the V gene TRBV7-2; D gene ambiguous. V was shortened by 5 bases and J by 6 bases, with 7 bases between the two germline ends. Germline values: CDR1 SGHTA, CDR2 FQGNSA. The CDR3 contains 11 residues.

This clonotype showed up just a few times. This chain's CDR3 is CAWRRGKPEAFF. CDR3 DNA sequence: TGTGCCTGGAGAAGAGGGAAACCTGAAGCTTTCTTT. The J gene is TRBJ1-1, the V gene TRBV30; D not certain. Germline lookup yields CDR1 GTSNPN and CDR2 SVGIG (reference sequence). V was clipped by 3 bases and J by 6 bases, with 11 bases between them. This CDR3 is 12 amino acids long.

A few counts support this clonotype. CDR3 in amino acids: CASSLKYTGALHF. CDR3 DNA sequence: TGTGCCAGCAGTTTAAAATATACGGGGGCCCTCCACTTT. V and J are TRBV12-3 or TRBV12-4 and TRBJ1-6, with D possibly TRBD1 on 5 matching bases. V was shortened by 2 bases and J by 14 bases, with 13 bases between the two germline ends. The CDR3 totals 13 residues.